This T cell receptor beta chain derives from a study of long-term antiretroviral therapy in people with HIV. CDR1 is KGHSH, CDR2 LQKENI, per germline. V lost 3 bases, J lost 5 bases, and 13 bases lay in between. The CDR3 runs to 14 residues. Roughly 0.95-11 million cryopreserved PBMC were held in samples before DNA extraction. This clone occurred once. Antigen: not known. At survey level, the immunoSEQ assay was run in its v3.0 version. Only in-frame clones appear in the TCRdb table, and some are missing; sequencing was by immunoSEQ multiplex PCR. The sample records over 8,500 clones, around 80% being singletons. Study-wide points: HIV repertoires showed narrower CDR3 length ranges than controls. Data on ART adherence, viral resistance or therapy changes were unavailable.

The sequencing here drew on unsorted PBMCs, taken 7 to 7.5 years after starting antiretroviral therapy. This sequence joins TRBV18 and TRBJ2-5; tentative D call: TRBD1 (5 bases). The TCR originated in a man aged 45-65 years with HIV. The DNA for the CDR3 is TGTGCCAGCTCACCCCAAGACAGTGCGGAGACCCAGTACTTC. Its protein product is CASSPQDSAETQYF.